The 15 T cell receptor beta chains listed next were all sequenced from one sample in a study of T cell repertoires in cytomegalovirus infection. TCRdb recomputed calls from the reads with MiXCR, one row per CDR3 protein. The sample shows around 440,000 distinct CDR3 sequences, 11% of them seen only once. Sequenced input: PBMCs. All receptors come from a human donor in good health (CMV status not recorded). Some clones in this sample may be carry-over from other donors' samples.

For the CDR3, the DNA is TGCAGTGCTAGTGTCAGCTCCTATAATTCACCCCTCCACTTT. Translated, it gives CSASVSSYNSPLHF. This sequence joins TRBV20-1 and TRBJ1-6; unclear D gene. Deletions cut 3 bases from V and 0 bases from J, with 6 bases between. The germline V gene has CDR1 DFQATT and CDR2 SNEGSKA (reference sequence). This CDR3 region has 14 residues.

This clonotype has more than one count but fewer than ten. This chain links TRBV7-9 with TRBJ1-2, with 10 bases lining up with TRBD1. Germline V gene lookup returns CDR1 SEHNR and CDR2 FQNEAQ (reference sequence). The J segment lost 8 bases and the V segment lost 5 bases, leaving 8 bases of the junction unmatched. The CDR3 runs to 14 residues. As DNA, the CDR3 is TGTGCCAGCAGCAGGGACAGGGGCCCGGGAGGCTACACCTTC. Its protein is CASSRDRGPGGYTF. Looking up the rest from reference TRBV7-9 and TRBJ1-2 gives the full variable domain: DTGVSQNPRHKITKRGQNVTFRCDPISEHNRLYWYRQTLGQGPEFLTYFQNEAQLEKSRLLSDRFSAERPKGSFSTLEIQRTEQGDSAMYLCASSRDRGPGGYTFGSGTRLTVV.

J is TRBJ2-2 and V is TRBV14; 7 nucleotides match TRBD1. J was trimmed by 5 bases and V by 3 bases; bases with no gene match: 9. This CDR3 contains 16 residues. Germline values: CDR1 SGHDN, CDR2 FVKESK. CDR3 in DNA: TGTGCCAGCAGCCATATCAGGGGGTCGGGGACCGGGGAGCTGTTTTTT. This codes for CASSHIRGSGTGELFF.

This clonotype was observed a few times. This chain links TRBV27 with TRBJ1-4, with D maybe TRBD1 (6 bases). There are 14 residues in the CDR3. CDR1 is MNHEY and CDR2 is SMNVEV in the germline V gene (reference sequence). Trimming left V 6 bases short and J 8 bases short, with 16 bases between. DNA for the CDR3: TGTGCCAGCAGGCGTCCAGGGGTGGGAGAAAAACTGTTTTTT. Protein sequence: CASRRPGVGEKLFF.

This clonotype came up once. This chain joins TRBV20-1 and TRBJ2-3; maybe TRBD1 (6 bases). CDR1 is DFQATT, CDR2 SNEGSKA, per germline (reference sequence). V shed 4 bases and J shed 6 bases, with 23 bases lying between them. This CDR3 is 16 amino acids long. Written as DNA, the CDR3 is TGCAGTGCTAAATGGCCCAGGGGTTCCTTAGGGGATACGCAGTATTTT. Translation gives CSAKWPRGSLGDTQYF.

This clonotype was picked up many times. This chain links TRBV12-3 or TRBV12-4 with TRBJ2-7, with D perhaps TRBD1 or TRBD2 (6 bases each). The V and J ends lost 6 bases and 0 bases respectively, with 15 bases between them. The CDR3 contains 15 residues. CDR3 in DNA: TGTGCCAGCAGCTCGGGGGCCGTAAGCTCCTACGAGCAGTACTTC. It translates to CASSSGAVSSYEQYF.

The chain couples TRBV20-1 to TRBJ2-5, with 12 bases lining up with TRBD2. Germline lookup yields CDR1 DFQATT and CDR2 SNEGSKA (reference sequence). The CDR3 has 15 residues. V was pared by 4 bases and J by 3 bases, with 6 bases of the junction left unmatched. The CDR3 sequence: CSAKGASGREETQYF. The DNA of the CDR3 is TGCAGTGCTAAGGGGGCTAGCGGGAGGGAAGAGACCCAGTACTTC.

This clonotype was seen a handful of times. This chain's CDR3 is CSALLASQETQYF. CDR3 sequence (DNA): TGCAGTGCTCTACTAGCGAGCCAAGAGACCCAGTACTTC. V and J are TRBV20-1 and TRBJ2-5, with 7 bases that match TRBD2. Germline V gene data show CDR1 as DFQATT and CDR2 as SNEGSKA (reference sequence). The CDR3 runs 13 residues. Trimming at V came to 5 bases and at J to 1 base, leaving 4 bases not matched to a gene.

This chain uses TRBV14 with TRBJ2-7; 7 bases fit TRBD2. Unmatched junction bases numbered 5, after V lost 0 bases and J lost 3 bases. The CDR3 extends over 15 amino acids. The germline V gene has CDR1 SGHDN and CDR2 FVKESK. The CDR3 nucleotides read TGTGCCAGCAGCCAAGACTGGACTAGGAACTACGAGCAGTACTTC. It encodes CASSQDWTRNYEQYF.

The chain carries TRBV9 and TRBJ2-2, with D perhaps TRBD1 (6 bases). Between the trimmed V and J ends, which lost 5 bases and 0 bases, there was a span of 11 bases. Germline CDR1 and CDR2: SGDLS and YYNGEE. This CDR3 region has 15 residues. Here the CDR3 DNA reads TGTGCCAGCAGTCAACAGGGCACGAACACCGGGGAGCTGTTTTTT. It specifies CASSQQGTNTGELFF.

In its sample, this clonotype was seen many times. The rearrangement uses TRBV3-1 and TRBJ2-1; D could derive from TRBD1 or TRBD2 (5 bases each). The CDR3 covers 14 residues. V was pared by 0 bases and J by 2 bases, with 5 bases between. Germline loops: CDR1 LGHDT, CDR2 YNNKEL (reference sequence). Written as DNA, the CDR3 is TGTGCCAGCAGCCAAGAGGGACCCTACAATGAGCAGTTCTTC. Its protein is CASSQEGPYNEQFF.

This clonotype was recorded only once. The chain is built from TRBV10-2 and TRBJ2-1; the D gene is possibly TRBD1 (6 bases). This CDR3 is 13 amino acids long. V was clipped by 6 bases and J by 2 bases, with 8 bases between them. From germline, CDR1 is WSHSY and CDR2 SAAADI. This CDR3 is CASRGAAYNEQFF. The CDR3 bases are TGCGCCAGCAGGGGGGCGGCCTACAATGAGCAGTTCTTC.

There are a few counts of this clonotype. This rearrangement joins TRBV20-1 to TRBJ1-1; D uncertain. Germline values: CDR1 DFQATT, CDR2 SNEGSKA (reference sequence). With 3 bases removed from V and 5 bases from J, the gap between germline ends came to 4 bases. The CDR3 sequence is 10 residues long. This CDR3 reads CSASSTEAFF. The DNA for the CDR3 is TGCAGTGCTAGCTCTACTGAAGCTTTCTTT.

This clonotype was detected ten times or more. The chain couples TRBV12-3 or TRBV12-4 to TRBJ2-1, with 10 positions matching TRBD2. V lost 5 bases to trimming and J lost 7 bases; unmatched junction nucleotides: 8. This CDR3 is built from 15 residues. The CDR3 DNA sequence: TGTGCCAGCAGTAGGAGCGGGAGGGCCTTAAATGAGCAGTTCTTC. Residues: CASSRSGRALNEQFF.

The gene calls are TRBV20-1 and TRBJ2-1; TRBD2 aligns across 13 bases. Trimming removed 1 base from V and 7 bases from J; junction bases left unmatched: 4. The CDR3 length is 15 residues. Germline assignment: CDR1 DFQATT and CDR2 SNEGSKA (reference sequence). CDR3 region: CSARGTSGRINEQFF. The CDR3 nucleotides are TGCAGTGCTAGAGGGACTAGCGGGAGAATAAATGAGCAGTTCTTC.